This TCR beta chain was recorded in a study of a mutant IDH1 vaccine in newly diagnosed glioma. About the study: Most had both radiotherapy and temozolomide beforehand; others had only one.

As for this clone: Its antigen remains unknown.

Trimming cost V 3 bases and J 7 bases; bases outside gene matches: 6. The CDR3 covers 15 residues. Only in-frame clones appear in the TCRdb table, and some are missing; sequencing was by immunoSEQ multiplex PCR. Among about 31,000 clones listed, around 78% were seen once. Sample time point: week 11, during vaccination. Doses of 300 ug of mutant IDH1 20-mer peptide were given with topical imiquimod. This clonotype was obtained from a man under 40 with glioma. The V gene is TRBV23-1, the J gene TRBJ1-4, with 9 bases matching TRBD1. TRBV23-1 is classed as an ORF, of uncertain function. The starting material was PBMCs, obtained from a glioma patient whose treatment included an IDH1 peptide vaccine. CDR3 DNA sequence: TGCGCCAGCAGTCACCACAGGGGGCGCGTTGAAAAACTGTTTTTT. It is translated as CASSHHRGRVEKLFF.